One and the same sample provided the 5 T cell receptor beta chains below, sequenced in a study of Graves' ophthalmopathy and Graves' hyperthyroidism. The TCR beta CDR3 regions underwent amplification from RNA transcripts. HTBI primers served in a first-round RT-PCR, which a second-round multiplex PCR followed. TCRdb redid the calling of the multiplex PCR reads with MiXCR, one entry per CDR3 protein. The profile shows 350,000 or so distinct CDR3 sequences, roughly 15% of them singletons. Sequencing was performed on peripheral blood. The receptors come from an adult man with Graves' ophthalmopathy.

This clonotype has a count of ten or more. The CDR3 sequence: CASSYSRLALETQYF. The CDR3 DNA follows: TGTGCCAGCAGTTACTCGCGACTAGCACTAGAGACCCAGTACTTC. The V and J genes are TRBV6-2 or TRBV6-3 and TRBJ2-5; 7 nucleotides align to TRBD2. V lost 0 bases, J lost 4 bases, and 5 bases stayed unmatched. Germline loops: CDR1 MNHEY, CDR2 SVGEGT. This CDR3 spans 15 amino acids.

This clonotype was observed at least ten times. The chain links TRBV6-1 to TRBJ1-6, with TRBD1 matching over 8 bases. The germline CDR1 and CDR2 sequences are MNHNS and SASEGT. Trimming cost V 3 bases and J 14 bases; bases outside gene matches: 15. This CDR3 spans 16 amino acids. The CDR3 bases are TGTGCCAGCAGTGATACCCAGGGGGCCTCGTGGTCGACCCTCCACTTT. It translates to CASSDTQGASWSTLHF.

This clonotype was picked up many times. This CDR3 reads CASSEDRALMNTEAFF. The DNA for the CDR3 is TGTGCCAGCAGTGAAGACAGGGCCCTTATGAACACTGAAGCTTTCTTT. The rearrangement links TRBV6-1 to TRBJ1-1, with D possibly being TRBD1 (6 bases). Between the trimmed V and J ends, which lost 1 base and 0 bases, there was a span of 12 bases. Germline V gene data show CDR1 as MNHNS and CDR2 as SASEGT. The CDR3 consists of 16 residues.

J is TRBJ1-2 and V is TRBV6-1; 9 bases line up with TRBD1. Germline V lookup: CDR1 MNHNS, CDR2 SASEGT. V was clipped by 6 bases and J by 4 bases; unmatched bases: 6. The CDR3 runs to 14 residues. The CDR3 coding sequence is TGTGCCAGCAGAAACAGGGGGCAGGCCTATGGCTACACCTTC. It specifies CASRNRGQAYGYTF.

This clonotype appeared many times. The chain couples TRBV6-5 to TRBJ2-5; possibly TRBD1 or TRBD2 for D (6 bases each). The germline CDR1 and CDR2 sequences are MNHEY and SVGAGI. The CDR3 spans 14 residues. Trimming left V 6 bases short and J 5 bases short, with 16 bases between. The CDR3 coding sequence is TGTGCCAGCAGATACGCAGGGGAGGCGGAGACCCAGTACTTC. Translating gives CASRYAGEAETQYF.